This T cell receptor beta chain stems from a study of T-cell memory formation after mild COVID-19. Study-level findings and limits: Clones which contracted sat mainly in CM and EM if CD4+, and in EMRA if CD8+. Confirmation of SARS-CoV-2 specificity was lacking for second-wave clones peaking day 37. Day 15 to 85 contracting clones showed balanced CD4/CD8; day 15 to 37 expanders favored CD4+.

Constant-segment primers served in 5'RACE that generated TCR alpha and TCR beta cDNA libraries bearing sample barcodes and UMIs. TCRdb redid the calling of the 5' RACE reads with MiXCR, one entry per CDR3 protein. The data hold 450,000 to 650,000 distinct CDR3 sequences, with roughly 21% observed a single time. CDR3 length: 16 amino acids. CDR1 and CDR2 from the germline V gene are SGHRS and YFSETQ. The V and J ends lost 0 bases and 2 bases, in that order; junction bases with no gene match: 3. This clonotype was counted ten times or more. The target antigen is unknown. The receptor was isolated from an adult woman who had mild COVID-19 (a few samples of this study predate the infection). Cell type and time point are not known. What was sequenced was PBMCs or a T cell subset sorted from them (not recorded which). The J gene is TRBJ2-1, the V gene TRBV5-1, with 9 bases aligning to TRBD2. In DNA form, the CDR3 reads TGCGCCAGCAGCTTGGCCCCTAGCGGGGCCTACAATGAGCAGTTCTTC. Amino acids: CASSLAPSGAYNEQFF.